Sequencing of this T cell receptor beta chain was carried out in a study of blood T cell repertoires in COVID-19. CDR1 MNHEY and CDR2 SMNVEV come from the germline V gene (reference sequence). V dropped 6 bases and J dropped 6 bases, with 9 bases sitting between them. CDR3 length equals 11 residues. Method: immunoSEQ multiplex PCR; TCRdb's copy keeps in-frame clones and lacks some. Of 200,000 to 300,000 clones listed, about 93% are singletons. The rearrangement uses TRBV27 and TRBJ2-7, with D tentatively TRBD1 (5 bases). Sequencing used peripheral blood. This receptor was taken from a man under 40 with COVID-19, enrolled during active disease. This CDR3 is CASSQGVEQYF. The CDR3 DNA follows: TGTGCCAGCAGCCAAGGGGTCGAGCAGTACTTC.